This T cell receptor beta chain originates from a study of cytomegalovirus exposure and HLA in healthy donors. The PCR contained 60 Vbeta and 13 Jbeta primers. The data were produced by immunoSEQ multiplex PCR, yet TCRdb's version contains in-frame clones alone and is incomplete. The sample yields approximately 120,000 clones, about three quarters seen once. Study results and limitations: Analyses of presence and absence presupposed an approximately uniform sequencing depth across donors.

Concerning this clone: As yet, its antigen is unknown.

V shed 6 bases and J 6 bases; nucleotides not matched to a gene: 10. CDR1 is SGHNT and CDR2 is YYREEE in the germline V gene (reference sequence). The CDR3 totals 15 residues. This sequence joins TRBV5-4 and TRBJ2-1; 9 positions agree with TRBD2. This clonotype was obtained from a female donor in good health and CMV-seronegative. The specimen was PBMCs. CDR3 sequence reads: CASKWGGGASNEQFF. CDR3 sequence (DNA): TGTGCCAGCAAGTGGGGCGGGGGGGCCAGCAATGAGCAGTTCTTC. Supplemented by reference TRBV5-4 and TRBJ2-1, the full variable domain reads ETGVTQSPTHLIKTRGQQVTLRCSSQSGHNTVSWYQQALGQGPQFIFQYYREEENGRGNFPPRFSGLQFPNYSSELNVNALELDDSALYLCASKWGGGASNEQFFGPGTRLTVL.